These 15 T cell receptor beta chains were all obtained from the same sample, sequenced in a study of cytomegalovirus exposure and HLA in healthy donors. PCR was performed using 60 Vbeta and 13 Jbeta primers. This table comes from immunoSEQ multiplex PCR, and its TCRdb copy is limited to in-frame clones, with some not included. The table has approximately 160,000 clones, 60% to 85% seen once; the top ten hold less than 9%. Sequenced: PBMCs. These receptors originate from a male donor in good health and CMV-seropositive.

V usage is TRBV7-2 and J usage is TRBJ2-2; TRBD2 matches at 11 bases. The CDR3 is 17 residues long. V shed 5 bases and J 9 bases; nucleotides not matched to a gene: 14. Germline V gene sequence: CDR1 SGHTA, CDR2 FQGNSA. The CDR3 region is CASSTPSGGLTGRELFF. The CDR3 DNA sequence: TGTGCCAGCAGCACTCCTAGCGGGGGGCTCACGGGGCGGGAGCTGTTTTTT.

CDR3 amino acids: CASSPQGGGYNEQFF. In DNA form, the CDR3 reads TGTGCCAGCAGCCCGCAGGGAGGGGGCTACAATGAGCAGTTCTTC. The chain has TRBV16 and TRBJ2-1; perhaps TRBD2 as D (7 bases). The CDR3 has 15 amino acids. CDR1 KGHSY and CDR2 FQNENV come from the germline V gene. Trimming took off 4 bases at V and 3 bases at J, with 13 bases between the two ends.

J is TRBJ2-1 and V is TRBV7-6, with 11 bases matching TRBD2. Trimming at V came to 6 bases and at J to 3 bases, leaving 10 bases not matched to a gene. The length of the CDR3 is 17 residues. Germline V gene lookup returns CDR1 SGHVS and CDR2 FNYEAQ. For the CDR3, the DNA is TGTGCCAGCAGTTCTCGACTAGCGGGAAACCTCTACAATGAGCAGTTCTTC. This codes for CASSSRLAGNLYNEQFF.

This chain joins TRBV19 and TRBJ1-4; D not resolved. CDR3 length: 16 residues. The ends were cut back, 4 bases at V and 0 bases at J, with 12 bases in the middle. CDR1 and CDR2 (germline): LNHDA, SQIVND (reference sequence). The chain's CDR3 is CASSKRGSATNEKLFF. Here the CDR3 DNA reads TGTGCCAGTAGTAAACGCGGAAGTGCAACTAATGAAAAACTGTTTTTT.

The chain has TRBV6-5 and TRBJ1-3; 8 bases fit TRBD1. Germline V CDR1 and CDR2: MNHEY, SVGAGI. V lost 5 bases and J lost 1; bases outside the gene matches: 4. There are 15 residues in the CDR3. The CDR3: CASSGRTGSGNTIYF. The DNA of the CDR3 is TGTGCCAGCAGTGGGAGGACAGGGTCTGGAAACACCATATATTTT.

This clone came up a few times. The chain uses TRBV10-3 and TRBJ1-1, with D possibly being TRBD1 (5 bases). Germline loops: CDR1 ENHRY, CDR2 SYGVKD. The CDR3 is made up of 16 amino acids. V was shortened by 2 bases and J by 0 bases, with 13 bases between the two germline ends. Written as DNA, the CDR3 is TGTGCCATCAGTGAGCCTCGGACAAGTTTGAACACTGAAGCTTTCTTT. Its protein is CAISEPRTSLNTEAFF.

The J gene is TRBJ1-3, the V gene TRBV29-1; no firm D call. CDR1 and CDR2 from the germline V gene are SQVTM and ANQGSEA. CDR3 size: 12 residues. V was clipped by 7 bases and J by 2 bases, with 9 bases between them. The CDR3, as DNA: TGCAGCGGGGTCGGGGCTGGAAACACCATATATTTT. It is translated as CSGVGAGNTIYF.

The rearrangement uses TRBV5-6 and TRBJ2-5; D is ambiguous. Judging by the DNA end, TRBJ2-7 fits better; the J call may be wrong. The CDR3 sequence is 13 residues long. CDR1 and CDR2 from the germline V gene are SGHDT and YYEEEE. The CDR3 nucleotides read TGTGCCAGCAGCTTGGGGGGTTGGGGCGAGCAGTACTTC. Amino acid sequence: CASSLGGWGEQYF.

This chain links TRBV15 with TRBJ1-4; D remains unclear. The V end was cut by 5 bases, the J end by 8 bases, with 12 bases between. The CDR3 is made up of 13 amino acids. The germline CDR1 and CDR2 sequences are LNHNV and YYDKDF (reference sequence). The CDR3 DNA is TGTGCCACCAGCTCGTTCGGGGAGGAAAAACTGTTTTTT. It translates to CATSSFGEEKLFF.

V gene TRBV27 combines with J gene TRBJ1-4; tentative D call: TRBD1 (6 bases). The V end was cut by 3 bases, the J end by 7 bases, with 24 bases between. The V gene's germline CDR1 is MNHEY and CDR2 SMNVEV (reference sequence). The CDR3 contains 18 residues. The CDR3: CASSFDVPRGGRVEKLFF. CDR3 nucleotide sequence: TGTGCCAGCAGTTTTGACGTCCCCCGGGGGGGGCGCGTTGAAAAACTGTTTTTT.

The chain employs TRBV5-1 and TRBJ1-6; D is possibly TRBD1 (5 bases). Germline V gene sequence: CDR1 SGHRS, CDR2 YFSETQ. The V gene lost 4 bases and the J gene lost 8 bases, with 16 bases spanning the gap. The length of the CDR3 is 15 residues. This CDR3 reads CASSAMGGEDSPLHF. The CDR3 DNA sequence: TGCGCCAGCAGCGCCATGGGGGGGGAAGATTCACCCCTCCACTTT.

The gene calls are TRBV2 and TRBJ1-1; unclear D gene. The germline V gene encodes CDR1 SNHLY and CDR2 FYNNEI. The length of the CDR3 is 11 residues. Trimming took off 7 bases at V and 0 bases at J, with 3 bases between the two ends. CDR3 nucleotides: TGTGCCAGCAAGCTGAACACTGAAGCTTTCTTT. Translation gives CASKLNTEAFF.

The chain employs TRBV27 and TRBJ1-6; TRBD1 matches at 10 bases. The CDR3 contains 14 residues. V lost 6 bases, J lost 7 bases, and 3 bases stayed unmatched. Germline CDR1 reads MNHEY; CDR2 reads SMNVEV (reference sequence). The CDR3 DNA reads as TGTGCCAGCAGCCCGGGACAGGGGAATTCACCCCTCCACTTT. Amino acid sequence: CASSPGQGNSPLHF.

The chain joins TRBV27 to TRBJ1-2; no clear D. V lost 6 bases, J lost 6 bases, and 14 bases lay in between. The CDR3 spans 13 residues. From germline, CDR1 is MNHEY and CDR2 SMNVEV (reference sequence). In nucleotides, the CDR3 is TGTGCCAGCAGCGACGGCGGTGGTGATGGCTACACCTTC. The encoded protein is CASSDGGGDGYTF.

V is TRBV18 and J is TRBJ1-1; D is uncertain. Trimming cost V 3 bases and J 0 bases, with 14 bases left between them. This CDR3 is 16 amino acids long. Per the germline V gene, CDR1 is KGHSH and CDR2 is LQKENI. Here the CDR3 DNA reads TGTGCCAGCTCACCCGGGTATGGTCTAATGAACACTGAAGCTTTCTTT. Protein: CASSPGYGLMNTEAFF.